Listed here is a single T cell receptor beta chain. This sample was taken from a study of CD8+ T cells in alopecia areata. Extracted from the samples, RNA was reverse transcribed into cDNA to serve as the sequencing template. The protocol was immunoSEQ multiplex PCR, while the TCRdb copy is restricted to in-frame clones and leaves out a portion. The repertoire has roughly 100,000 clones, 55% of them found once; the top ten carry around 9%. J gave up 6 bases and V 6 bases, and 5 bases lay outside the gene matches. The germline V gene encodes CDR1 MNHEY and CDR2 SVGAGI. There are 13 residues in the CDR3.

Source material: CD4+ T cells sorted from blood. The TCR sequence derives from a human donor in good health. The rearrangement uses TRBV6-5 and TRBJ1-2, with 9 bases lining up with TRBD1. The CDR3 sequence: CASSDRDRDGYTF. The CDR3 DNA follows: TGTGCCAGCAGCGACCGGGACAGGGATGGCTACACCTTC.